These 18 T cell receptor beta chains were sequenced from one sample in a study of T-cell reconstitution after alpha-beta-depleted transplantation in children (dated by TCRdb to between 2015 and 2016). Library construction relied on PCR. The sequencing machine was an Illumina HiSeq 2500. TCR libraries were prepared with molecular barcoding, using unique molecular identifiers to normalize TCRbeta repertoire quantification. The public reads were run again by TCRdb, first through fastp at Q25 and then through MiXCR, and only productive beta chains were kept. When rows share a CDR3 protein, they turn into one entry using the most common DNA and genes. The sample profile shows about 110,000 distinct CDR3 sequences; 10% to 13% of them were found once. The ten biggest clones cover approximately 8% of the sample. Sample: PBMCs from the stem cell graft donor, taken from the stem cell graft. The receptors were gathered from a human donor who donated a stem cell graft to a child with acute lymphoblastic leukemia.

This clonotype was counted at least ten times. CDR3 sequence: CASRNLAGALSSYNEQFF. Written as DNA, the CDR3 is TGTGCCAGCAGGAACCTAGCGGGGGCCCTAAGCTCCTACAATGAGCAGTTCTTC. The rearrangement uses TRBV6-1 and TRBJ2-1; 10 bases match TRBD2. Germline V CDR1 and CDR2: MNHNS, SASEGT. The length of the CDR3 is 18 residues. With V trimmed by 6 bases and J by 0 bases, 11 bases remained unmatched.

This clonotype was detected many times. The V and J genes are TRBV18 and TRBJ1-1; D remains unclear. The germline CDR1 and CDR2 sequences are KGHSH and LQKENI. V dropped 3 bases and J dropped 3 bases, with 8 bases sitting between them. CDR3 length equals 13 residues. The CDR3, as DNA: TGTGCCAGCTCACCCAAGAGAGACACTGAAGCTTTCTTT. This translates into CASSPKRDTEAFF.

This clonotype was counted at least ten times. The DNA of the CDR3 is TGCGCCAGCAGCTTGGACAGGGGTTACGAGCAGTACTTC. Translated: CASSLDRGYEQYF. The chain recombines TRBV5-1 with TRBJ2-7; 7 nucleotides match TRBD1. Germline V gives CDR1 SGHRS, CDR2 YFSETQ. CDR3 length: 13 amino acids. With V trimmed by 0 bases and J by 4 bases, 1 base remained unmatched.

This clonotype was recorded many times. CDR3 residues: CASSLGVFQHNEKLFF. CDR3 nucleotides: TGCGCCAGCAGCTTGGGAGTCTTCCAACATAATGAAAAACTGTTTTTT. This chain uses TRBV5-1 with TRBJ1-4; D is uncertain. Trimming shortened V by 0 bases and J by 4 bases, and 13 bases separated the two germline ends. Germline CDR1 reads SGHRS; CDR2 reads YFSETQ. This CDR3 is 16 amino acids long.

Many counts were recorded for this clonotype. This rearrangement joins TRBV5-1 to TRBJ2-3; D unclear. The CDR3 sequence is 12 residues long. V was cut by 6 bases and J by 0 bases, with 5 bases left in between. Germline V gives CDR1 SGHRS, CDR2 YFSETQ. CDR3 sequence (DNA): TGCGCCAGCACAACTAGCACAGATACGCAGTATTTT. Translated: CASTTSTDTQYF.

CDR3 DNA: TGTGCCAGCCAAGGAGGGTCGACAGATACGCAGTATTTT. It yields the protein CASQGGSTDTQYF. This chain uses TRBV2 with TRBJ2-3; a weak D match, TRBD2 (6 bases). CDR1 is SNHLY, CDR2 FYNNEI, per germline. The length of the CDR3 is 13 residues. The V end was cut by 8 bases, the J end by 3 bases, with 12 bases between.

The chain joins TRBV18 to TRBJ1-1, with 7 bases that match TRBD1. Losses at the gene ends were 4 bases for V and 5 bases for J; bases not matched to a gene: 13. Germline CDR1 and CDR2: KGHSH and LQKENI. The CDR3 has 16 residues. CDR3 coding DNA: TGTGCCAGCTCACGATTAGAATGGACAGGTTCAACTGAAGCTTTCTTT. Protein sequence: CASSRLEWTGSTEAFF.

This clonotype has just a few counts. The CDR3 loop reads CARDYDNEQFF. The DNA for the CDR3 is TGTGCCAGGGACTACGACAATGAGCAGTTCTTC. V gene TRBV30 combines with J gene TRBJ2-1; TRBD2 matches 7 bases. J lost 5 bases, V lost 8 bases, and 3 bases had no gene match. In germline, CDR1 is GTSNPN, CDR2 SVGIG (reference sequence). This CDR3 has 11 residues.

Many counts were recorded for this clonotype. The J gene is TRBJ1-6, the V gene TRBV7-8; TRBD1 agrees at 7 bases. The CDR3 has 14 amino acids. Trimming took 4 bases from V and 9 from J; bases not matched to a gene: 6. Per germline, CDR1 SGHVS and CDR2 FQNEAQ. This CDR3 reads CASSSTGPLSPLHF. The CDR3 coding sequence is TGTGCCAGCAGCTCGACAGGGCCTCTTTCACCCCTCCACTTT.

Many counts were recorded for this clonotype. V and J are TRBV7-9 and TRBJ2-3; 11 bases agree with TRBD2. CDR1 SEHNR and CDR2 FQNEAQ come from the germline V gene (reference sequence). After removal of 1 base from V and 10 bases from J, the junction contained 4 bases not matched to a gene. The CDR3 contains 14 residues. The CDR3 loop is CASSLELAGAAQYF. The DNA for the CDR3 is TGTGCCAGCAGCTTAGAACTAGCGGGAGCGGCGCAGTATTTT.

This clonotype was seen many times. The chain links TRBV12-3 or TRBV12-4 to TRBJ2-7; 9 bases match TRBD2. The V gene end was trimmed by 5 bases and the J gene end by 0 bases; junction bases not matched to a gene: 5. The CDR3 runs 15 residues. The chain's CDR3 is CASSRGTSHSYEQYF. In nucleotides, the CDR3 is TGTGCCAGCAGTAGAGGGACTAGCCACTCCTACGAGCAGTACTTC.

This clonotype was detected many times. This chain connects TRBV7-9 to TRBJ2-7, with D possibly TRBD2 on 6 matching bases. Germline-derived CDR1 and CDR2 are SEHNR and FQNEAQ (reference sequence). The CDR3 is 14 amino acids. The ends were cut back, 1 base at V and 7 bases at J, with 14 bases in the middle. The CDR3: CASSLDAEGGEQYF. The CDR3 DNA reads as TGTGCCAGCAGCTTAGACGCGGAGGGCGGTGAGCAGTACTTC.

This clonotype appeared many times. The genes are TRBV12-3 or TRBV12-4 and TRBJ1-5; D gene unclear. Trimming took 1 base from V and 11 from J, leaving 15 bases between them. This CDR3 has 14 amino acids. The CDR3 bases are TGTGCCAGCAGTTTAGGGATCCTAATGGAGTCCCAGCATTTT. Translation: CASSLGILMESQHF.

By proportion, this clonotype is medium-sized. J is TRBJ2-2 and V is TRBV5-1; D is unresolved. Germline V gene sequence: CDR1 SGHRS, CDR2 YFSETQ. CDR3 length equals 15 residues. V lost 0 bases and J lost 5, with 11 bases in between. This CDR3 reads CASSLAMIFTGELFF. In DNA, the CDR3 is TGCGCCAGCAGCTTGGCCATGATCTTTACCGGGGAGCTGTTTTTT.

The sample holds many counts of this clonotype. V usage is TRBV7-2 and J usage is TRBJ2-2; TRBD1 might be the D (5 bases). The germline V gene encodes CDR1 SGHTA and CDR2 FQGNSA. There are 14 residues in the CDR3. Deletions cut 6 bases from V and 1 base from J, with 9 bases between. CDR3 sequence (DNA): TGTGCCAGCAGGACAGATCGGAACACCGGGGAGCTGTTTTTT. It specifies CASRTDRNTGELFF.

The CDR3 bases are TGTGCCAGCAGCTGGGAGGGGTCGCCTAAGGATGAGCAGTTCTTC. Residues: CASSWEGSPKDEQFF. The rearrangement links TRBV5-6 to TRBJ2-1, with 7 bases matching TRBD2. The V gene's germline CDR1 is SGHDT and CDR2 YYEEEE. The CDR3 spans 15 residues. V lost 3 bases and J lost 8; bases outside the gene matches: 11.

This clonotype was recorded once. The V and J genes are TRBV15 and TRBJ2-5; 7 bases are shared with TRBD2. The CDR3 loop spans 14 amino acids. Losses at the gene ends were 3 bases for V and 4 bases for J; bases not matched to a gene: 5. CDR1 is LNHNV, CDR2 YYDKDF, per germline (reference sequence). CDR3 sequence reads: CATSRGGEGETQYF. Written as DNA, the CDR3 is TGTGCCACCAGCAGGGGGGGGGAGGGAGAGACCCAGTACTTC.

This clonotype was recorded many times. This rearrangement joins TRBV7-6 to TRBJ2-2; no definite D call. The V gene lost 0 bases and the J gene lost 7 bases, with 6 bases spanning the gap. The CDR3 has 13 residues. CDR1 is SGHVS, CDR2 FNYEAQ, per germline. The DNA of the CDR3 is TGTGCCAGCAGCTTAGCCCGACTCGGGGAGCTGTTTTTT. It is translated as CASSLARLGELFF. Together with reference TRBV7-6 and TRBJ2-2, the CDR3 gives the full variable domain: GAGVSQSPRYKVTKRGQDVALRCDPISGHVSLYWYRQALGQGPEFLTYFNYEAQQDKSGLPNDRFSAERPEGSISTLTIQRTEQRDSAMYRCASSLARLGELFFGEGSRLTVL.